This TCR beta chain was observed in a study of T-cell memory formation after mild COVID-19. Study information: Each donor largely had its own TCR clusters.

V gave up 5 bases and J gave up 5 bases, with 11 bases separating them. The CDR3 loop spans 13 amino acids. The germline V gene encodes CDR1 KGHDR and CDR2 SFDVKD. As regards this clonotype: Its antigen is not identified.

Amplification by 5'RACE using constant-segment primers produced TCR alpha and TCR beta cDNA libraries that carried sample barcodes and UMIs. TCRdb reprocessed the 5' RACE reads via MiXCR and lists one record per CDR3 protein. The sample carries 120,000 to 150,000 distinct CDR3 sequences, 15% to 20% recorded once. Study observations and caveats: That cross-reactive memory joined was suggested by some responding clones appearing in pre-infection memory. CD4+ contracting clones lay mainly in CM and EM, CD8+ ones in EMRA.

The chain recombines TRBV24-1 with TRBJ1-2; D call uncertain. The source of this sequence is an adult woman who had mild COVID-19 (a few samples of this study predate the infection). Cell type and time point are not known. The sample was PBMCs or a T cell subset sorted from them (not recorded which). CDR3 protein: CATSARRSYGYTF. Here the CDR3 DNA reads TGTGCCACCAGTGCCCGGAGGAGTTATGGCTACACCTTC.